These 18 T cell receptor beta chains were sequenced from one sample in a study of cytomegalovirus exposure and HLA in healthy donors. Assay used: immunoSEQ multiplex PCR; TCRdb lists only in-frame clones, some missing. The profile shows about 200,000 clones, about 83% of them singletons. Sequenced: PBMCs. These receptors all come from a woman between 18 and 30 years old in good health and CMV-seronegative.

This chain connects TRBV4-1 to TRBJ2-1; weak D call: TRBD1 (5 bases). The CDR3 contains 14 residues. In germline, CDR1 is MGHRA, CDR2 YSYEKL. The V end was cut by 4 bases, the J end by 4 bases, with 11 bases between. CDR3: CASSLGALYNEQFF. The CDR3 DNA follows: TGCGCCAGCAGCCTAGGGGCCCTATACAATGAGCAGTTCTTC.

As DNA, the CDR3 is TGTGCCTGGAGCCCCGGGACAAACTCCTACGAGCAGTACTTC. Translating it yields CAWSPGTNSYEQYF. This chain joins TRBV30 and TRBJ2-7; a possible D gene is TRBD1 (6 bases). This CDR3 spans 14 amino acids. V was pared by 3 bases and J by 0 bases, with 12 bases between. Germline V gene data show CDR1 as GTSNPN and CDR2 as SVGIG (reference sequence).

This chain uses TRBV9 with TRBJ2-3; 8 bases are a match to TRBD2. Germline V gene sequence: CDR1 SGDLS, CDR2 YYNGEE. The CDR3 has 15 amino acids. Trimming cost V 4 bases and J 2 bases; bases outside gene matches: 6. The CDR3 loop reads CASSRTGGVTDTQYF. Here the CDR3 DNA reads TGTGCCAGCAGCCGAACCGGGGGGGTCACAGATACGCAGTATTTT.

The chain combines TRBV18 with TRBJ1-5; D remains ambiguous. Germline lookup yields CDR1 KGHSH and CDR2 LQKENI. Trimming took off 3 bases at V and 4 bases at J, with 7 bases between the two ends. This CDR3 contains 13 residues. CDR3 in DNA: TGTGCCAGCTCACCCTTCCAGAATCAGCCCCAGCATTTT. Translated: CASSPFQNQPQHF.

The V and J genes are TRBV19 and TRBJ2-7; D uncertain. V lost 5 bases and J 1 base, leaving 6 bases between the germline ends. Per the germline V gene, CDR1 is LNHDA and CDR2 is SQIVND (reference sequence). This CDR3 spans 12 amino acids. The CDR3 here is CASSDNSYEQYF. CDR3 nucleotide sequence: TGTGCCAGTAGTGACAATTCCTACGAGCAGTACTTC. The entire variable domain, with the rest obtained from reference TRBV19 and TRBJ2-7, is as follows: DGGITQSPKYLFRKEGQNVTLSCEQNLNHDAMYWYRQDPGQGLRLIYYSQIVNDFQKGDIAEGYSVSREKKESFPLTVTSAQKNPTAFYLCASSDNSYEQYFGPGTRLTVT.

The chain combines TRBV6-1 with TRBJ1-6, with 10 bases aligning to TRBD1. J was trimmed by 8 bases and V by 4 bases; bases with no gene match: 5. CDR3 length equals 15 residues. Germline V gene sequence: CDR1 MNHNS, CDR2 SASEGT. The CDR3 region has the DNA TGTGCCAGCAGTGGGCTGACAGGGGGCGATTCACCCCTCCACTTT. It translates to CASSGLTGGDSPLHF.

V usage is TRBV2 and J usage is TRBJ2-5; 9 nucleotides align to TRBD2. Per the germline V gene, CDR1 is SNHLY and CDR2 is FYNNEI. V lost 5 bases and J lost 4; bases outside the gene matches: 2. CDR3 length: 13 residues. The CDR3 loop is CASSLRGGETQYF. The CDR3, as DNA: TGTGCCAGCAGTCTGCGGGGGGGAGAGACCCAGTACTTC. Using reference TRBV2 and TRBJ2-5 for the parts outside the CDR3, the full variable domain is EPEVTQTPSHQVTQMGQEVILRCVPISNHLYFYWYRQILGQKVEFLVSFYNNEISEKSEIFDDQFSVERPDGSNFTLKIRSTKLEDSAMYFCASSLRGGETQYFGPGTRLLVL.

The chain carries TRBV2 and TRBJ1-2, with TRBD1 as a possible D gene (6 bases). The V end was cut by 8 bases, the J end by 2 bases, with 6 bases between. CDR3 length: 11 residues. Germline V CDR1 and CDR2: SNHLY, FYNNEI. The CDR3: CASGQNYGYTF. The CDR3 DNA reads as TGTGCCAGCGGACAGAACTATGGCTACACCTTC.

This chain connects TRBV13 to TRBJ1-1, with D possibly being TRBD1 (5 bases). The germline CDR1 and CDR2 sequences are PRHDT and FYEKMQ (reference sequence). The CDR3 consists of 19 residues. Trimming took 5 bases from V and 5 from J, leaving 30 bases between them. CDR3 in DNA: TGTGCCAGCAGCCCTGCCTTCCCGGTTGGGCGGGGGGTATCGACTGAAGCTTTCTTT. It specifies CASSPAFPVGRGVSTEAFF. The whole variable domain, filled in from reference TRBV13 and TRBJ1-1, reads AAGVIQSPRHLIKEKRETATLKCYPIPRHDTVYWYQQGPGQDPQFLISFYEKMQSDKGSIPDRFSAQQFSDYHSELNMSSLELGDSALYFCASSPAFPVGRGVSTEAFFGQGTRLTVV.

This chain joins TRBV25-1 and TRBJ1-5, with unresolved D. The ends were cut back, 5 bases at V and 0 bases at J, with 2 bases in the middle. Germline V gene data show CDR1 as MGHDK and CDR2 as SYGVNS. The CDR3 runs 12 residues. The CDR3 coding sequence is TGTGCCAGCAGTTATAGCAATCAGCCCCAGCATTTT. This translates into CASSYSNQPQHF.

The V call is TRBV7-9, the J call TRBJ1-1; weak D call: TRBD1 (5 bases). The V end lost 6 bases, the J end lost 1 base, and 9 bases lay between the germline ends. This CDR3 spans 13 amino acids. Germline values: CDR1 SEHNR, CDR2 FQNEAQ (reference sequence). The DNA of the CDR3 is TGTGCCAGCAGACAAGACAGGAACACTGAAGCTTTCTTT. It translates to CASRQDRNTEAFF.

This clone occurred once. V is TRBV2 and J is TRBJ2-5; D might be TRBD1 (6 bases). The CDR3 contains 15 residues. V was trimmed by 3 bases and J by 5 bases, leaving 16 bases between them. Germline loops: CDR1 SNHLY, CDR2 FYNNEI. The CDR3 sequence is CASSDWTARDETQYF. Written as DNA, the CDR3 is TGTGCCAGCAGTGATTGGACAGCCCGGGACGAGACCCAGTACTTC.

The V gene is TRBV7-2, the J gene TRBJ2-2; D ambiguous. There are 14 residues in the CDR3. With 5 bases removed from V and 1 base from J, the gap between germline ends came to 8 bases. Germline V gene data show CDR1 as SGHTA and CDR2 as FQGNSA. The CDR3 spells CASSPPKNTGELFF. The DNA of the CDR3 is TGTGCCAGCAGCCCCCCCAAGAACACCGGGGAGCTGTTTTTT.

The rearrangement joins TRBV5-4 to TRBJ1-2, with TRBD1 identical over 7 bases. After removal of 0 bases from V and 9 bases from J, the junction contained 5 bases not matched to a gene. The CDR3 runs 13 residues. Germline loops: CDR1 SGHNT, CDR2 YYREEE (reference sequence). CDR3 residues: CASSLVGTVSYTF. The CDR3 DNA reads as TGTGCCAGCAGCTTGGTAGGGACAGTTAGCTACACCTTC.

The rearrangement joins TRBV6-4 to TRBJ2-7; TRBD1 agrees at 8 bases. The J segment lost 3 bases and the V segment lost 10 bases, leaving 11 bases of the junction unmatched. CDR1 and CDR2 (germline): MRHNA, SNTAGT. The CDR3 spans 14 residues. This chain's CDR3 is CATSTGTGHYEQYF. CDR3 bases: TGTGCCACCAGCACCGGGACAGGACACTACGAGCAGTACTTC.

The J gene is TRBJ2-5, the V gene TRBV19, with D possibly being TRBD2 (6 bases). The germline V and J ends were trimmed by 8 bases and 1 base, with 11 bases remaining between them. Germline CDR1 LNHDA, CDR2 SQIVND (reference sequence). This CDR3 contains 13 residues. The CDR3 here is CASAPSAQETQYF. The CDR3 bases are TGTGCCAGTGCCCCTAGCGCCCAAGAGACCCAGTACTTC.

V is TRBV4-1 and J is TRBJ2-7; possible D gene TRBD1, 6 bases. Germline-derived CDR1 and CDR2 are MGHRA and YSYEKL. With 2 bases removed from V and 5 bases from J, the gap between germline ends came to 10 bases. The CDR3 totals 13 residues. The CDR3 region has the DNA TGCGCCAGCAGCCAAACCGGGACAAACGAGCAGTACTTC. Amino acid sequence: CASSQTGTNEQYF.

This clone was detected once. For the CDR3, the DNA is TGCGCCAGCAGCTTGGCAGGGCAGGGGGCCTACAATGAGCAGTTCTTC. Its protein is CASSLAGQGAYNEQFF. The chain is built from TRBV5-1 and TRBJ2-1, with TRBD1 matching 7 bases. J lost 2 bases, V lost 0 bases, and 5 bases had no gene match. The length of the CDR3 is 16 residues. CDR1 is SGHRS and CDR2 is YFSETQ in the germline V gene. Filled out from reference TRBV5-1 and TRBJ2-1, the complete variable domain reads KAGVTQTPRYLIKTRGQQVTLSCSPISGHRSVSWYQQTPGQGLQFLFEYFSETQRNKGNFPGRFSGRQFSNSRSEMNVSTLELGDSALYLCASSLAGQGAYNEQFFGPGTRLTVL.